This T cell receptor (beta chain) emerged from a study of T-cell memory formation after mild COVID-19. One entry per CDR3 protein, called by TCRdb with MiXCR from the 5' RACE reads. The table includes roughly 410,000 distinct CDR3 sequences, 24% detected once. V lost 1 base to trimming and J lost 6 bases; unmatched junction nucleotides: 5. CDR3 length: 14 residues. CDR1 and CDR2 from the germline V gene are GTSNPN and SVGIG (reference sequence). This clonotype came up once. The V gene is TRBV30, the J gene TRBJ1-2; 10 positions agree with TRBD1. The material sequenced was PBMCs or a T cell subset sorted from them (not recorded which). This TCR was recovered from an adult woman who had mild COVID-19 (a few samples of this study predate the infection). Cell type and time point are not known. The CDR3 sequence is CAWSGFGQGDGYTF. CDR3 nucleotide sequence: TGTGCCTGGAGTGGATTCGGACAGGGGGATGGCTACACCTTC.